These 28 T cell receptor beta chains share one sample of origin, sequenced in a study of vaccination effects on CD4 cells after COVID-19. Clones were sequenced by immunoSEQ multiplex PCR, and TCRdb holds only the in-frame ones, with some missing. The sample has some 59,000 clones, 80% seen once. Antigen-specific CD4+ T cells were expanded (with viral peptide pools) by the ViraFEST assay ahead of sequencing. With more than 9 days of culture completed, CD4+ T cells were isolated. These receptors have no known antigen. Material: CD4+ T cells from PBMCs cultured with HCoV-229E spike peptides, obtained before COVID-19 vaccination. Receptors were obtained from a human donor who received a COVID-19 vaccine.

The rearrangement uses TRBV5-1 and TRBJ2-1; TRBD1 matches 8 bases. CDR3 length equals 14 residues. Germline V gene data show CDR1 as SGHRS and CDR2 as YFSETQ. V shed 8 bases and J 2 bases; nucleotides not matched to a gene: 6. The CDR3 nucleotides read TGCGCCAGTACACAGGGGGGAGCCTACAATGAGCAGTTCTTC. Protein sequence: CASTQGGAYNEQFF.

The genes are TRBV5-1 and TRBJ1-4, with a possible D match to TRBD1 (6 bases). In germline, CDR1 is SGHRS, CDR2 YFSETQ. Trimming removed 3 bases at V and 5 bases at J, with 14 bases between. The CDR3 is 15 amino acids. In DNA form, the CDR3 reads TGCGCCAGCAGCTCTGACAGGACCCTAAATGAAAAACTGTTTTTT. Protein product: CASSSDRTLNEKLFF.

V usage is TRBV12-3 or TRBV12-4 and J usage is TRBJ2-1; D remains ambiguous. The V end lost 3 bases, the J end lost 3 bases, and 3 bases lay between the germline ends. The CDR3 length is 12 residues. DNA for the CDR3: TGTGCCAGCAGTTTTGACTACAATGAGCAGTTCTTC. It yields the protein CASSFDYNEQFF.

This chain joins TRBV6-2 or TRBV6-3 and TRBJ1-5; TRBD1 is a possible D gene (6 bases). Germline V gene sequence: CDR1 MNHEY, CDR2 SVGEGT. CDR3 length: 13 residues. Deletions cut 2 bases from V and 9 bases from J, with 11 bases between. CDR3 loop: CASSYGGARPQHF. Here the CDR3 DNA reads TGTGCCAGCAGTTACGGGGGGGCACGGCCCCAGCATTTT.

In its sample, this clone was seen a few times. The gene calls are TRBV10-1 and TRBJ2-7; D gene unclear. The V and J ends lost 2 bases and 2 bases respectively, with 10 bases between them. The CDR3 spans 14 residues. Germline loops: CDR1 WNHNN, CDR2 SYGVQD (reference sequence). In DNA form, the CDR3 reads TGCGCCAGCAGTGAGATCGTCAGGACCTACGAGCAGTACGTC. It encodes CASSEIVRTYEQYV.

V and J are TRBV2 and TRBJ2-2; the D call may be TRBD1 or TRBD2 (6 bases each). Trimming removed 4 bases at V and 6 bases at J, with 12 bases between. Germline V gene data show CDR1 as SNHLY and CDR2 as FYNNEI. This CDR3 is built from 14 residues. CDR3 residues: CASSGGAVAGELFF. The DNA for the CDR3 is TGTGCCAGCAGTGGGGGGGCTGTTGCCGGGGAGCTGTTTTTT.

This chain joins TRBV5-1 and TRBJ2-2, with 7 nucleotides matching TRBD1. CDR1 is SGHRS, CDR2 YFSETQ, per germline. Trimming took 4 bases from V and 4 from J; bases not matched to a gene: 4. The CDR3 runs 14 residues. This chain's CDR3 is CASSDRVGTGELFF. DNA of the CDR3: TGCGCCAGCAGCGACAGGGTGGGCACCGGGGAGCTGTTTTTT.

In this sample, this clone turned up a few times. The rearrangement joins TRBV4-1 to TRBJ1-1; 10 bases align to TRBD1. Germline CDR1 is MGHRA and CDR2 is YSYEKL. With V trimmed by 2 bases and J by 4 bases, 4 bases remained unmatched. The length of the CDR3 is 15 residues. The CDR3 reads CASSQRTGGSTEAFF. The CDR3, as DNA: TGCGCCAGCAGCCAACGGACAGGGGGGTCCACTGAAGCTTTCTTT.

CDR3 DNA: TGCAGCGCTGCACCCGTACTAGCGGGGGTCCGCACAGATACGCAGTATTTT. This sequence encodes CSAAPVLAGVRTDTQYF. The genes are TRBV29-1 and TRBJ2-3, with 11 bases aligning to TRBD2. With 7 bases clipped from V and 1 base from J, the junction kept 13 bases outside the gene matches. The length of the CDR3 is 17 residues. Germline V gene sequence: CDR1 SQVTM, CDR2 ANQGSEA.

This sequence joins TRBV5-1 and TRBJ1-2, with a weak D call TRBD1 (5 bases). Germline V gene data show CDR1 as SGHRS and CDR2 as YFSETQ. The CDR3 extends over 13 amino acids. V was cut by 4 bases and J by 4 bases, with 11 bases left in between. CDR3 protein: CASSQGGFYGYTF. The CDR3 DNA sequence: TGCGCCAGCAGCCAGGGCGGGTTCTATGGCTACACCTTC.

The chain has TRBV19 and TRBJ2-7, with TRBD2 matching 9 bases. Germline CDR1 reads LNHDA; CDR2 reads SQIVND (reference sequence). The CDR3 has 18 amino acids. After removal of 10 bases from V and 5 bases from J, the junction contained 24 bases not matched to a gene. The CDR3 region is CANRGKQAGGRVKNEQYV. Here the CDR3 DNA reads TGTGCCAACCGGGGGAAGCAAGCGGGGGGCCGTGTTAAAAACGAGCAGTACGTC.

This clone was detected only a few times. The chain is built from TRBV18 and TRBJ1-5, with D tentatively TRBD1 (6 bases). This CDR3 region has 15 residues. Germline loops: CDR1 KGHSH, CDR2 LQKENI. Trimming stripped 1 base from V and 5 bases from J, with 12 bases between. CDR3 protein: CASSPQGGGDQPQHF. CDR3 DNA: TGTGCCAGCTCACCACAGGGGGGGGGAGATCAGCCCCAGCATTTT. The variable domain in full, with the rest retrieved from reference TRBV18 and TRBJ1-5, is NAGVMQNPRHLVRRRGQEARLRCSPMKGHSHVYWYRQLPEEGLKFMVYLQKENIIDESGMPKERFSAEFPKEGPSILRIQQVVRGDSAAYFCASSPQGGGDQPQHFGDGTRLSIL.

The chain joins TRBV5-8 to TRBJ1-2, with D perhaps matching TRBD1 (6 bases). Germline assignment: CDR1 SGHTS and CDR2 YDEGEE. The CDR3 runs 14 residues. The V end lost 2 bases, the J end lost 8 bases, and 16 bases lay between the germline ends. In DNA, the CDR3 is TGTGCCAGCAGCTTTGGGACACCGGTGAGCGGCTACACCTTC. Amino acids: CASSFGTPVSGYTF.

This clone was recorded only once. The chain links TRBV18 to TRBJ1-2; D is perhaps TRBD1 (5 bases). V was shortened by 2 bases and J by 0 bases, with 10 bases between the two germline ends. There are 15 residues in the CDR3. Germline V gives CDR1 KGHSH, CDR2 LQKENI. The CDR3 DNA follows: TGTGCCAGCTCACCAGGGGGGGAAGCTAACTATGGCTACACCTTC. Translation: CASSPGGEANYGYTF.

The chain uses TRBV7-8 and TRBJ2-1; the D gene could be TRBD1 or TRBD2 (5 bases each). V lost 6 bases and J 3 bases, leaving 24 bases between the germline ends. CDR3 length: 18 amino acids. Per germline, CDR1 SGHVS and CDR2 FQNEAQ. The CDR3 coding sequence is TGTGCCAGCAGAAAAGAGAGGGGCGGCAGAGAGGGCTACAATGAGCAGTTCTTC. It encodes CASRKERGGREGYNEQFF.

This clone was picked up one time. The chain links TRBV5-4 to TRBJ1-2; 9 bases line up with TRBD1. There are 13 residues in the CDR3. Germline assignment: CDR1 SGHNT and CDR2 YYREEE (reference sequence). Trimming took 4 bases from V and 8 from J; bases not matched to a gene: 6. The CDR3 region is CASSNRQGDGYTF. CDR3 nucleotide sequence: TGTGCCAGCAGCAACAGACAGGGGGACGGCTACACCTTC.

The chain employs TRBV3-1 (or the pseudogene TRBV3-2) and TRBJ1-6; weak D call: TRBD1 (5 bases). Trimming took 7 bases from V and 6 from J, leaving 16 bases between them. This CDR3 has 15 amino acids. CDR1 and CDR2 from the germline V gene are LGHDT and YNNKEL (reference sequence). CDR3 nucleotide sequence: TGTGCCAGCACCCAGGGCCGGCACCCTAATTCACCCCTCCACTTT. Residues: CASTQGRHPNSPLHF.

This chain uses TRBV7-9 with TRBJ2-5, with a tentative D call TRBD2 (6 bases). The CDR3 spans 13 residues. Germline V lookup: CDR1 SEHNR, CDR2 FQNEAQ (reference sequence). The germline V and J ends were trimmed by 7 bases and 4 bases, with 13 bases remaining between them. The CDR3 DNA reads as TGTGCCAGCACCCGGGGTAGCGGAGAGACCCAGTACTTC. This translates into CASTRGSGETQYF.

The chain carries TRBV19 and TRBJ1-3, with 9 bases fitting TRBD1. This CDR3 comprises 15 residues. Germline V gene data show CDR1 as LNHDA and CDR2 as SQIVND (reference sequence). Trimming took 7 bases from V and 4 from J; bases not matched to a gene: 8. The CDR3 is CASKPGQGAGNTIYF. Here the CDR3 DNA reads TGTGCCAGTAAACCGGGACAGGGTGCGGGAAACACCATATATTTT.

This clone was seen once. This sequence joins TRBV7-2 and TRBJ2-3, with no clear D. Trimming removed 4 bases at V and 0 bases at J, with 8 bases between. CDR1 and CDR2 from the germline V gene are SGHTA and FQGNSA. The CDR3 length is 14 residues. The CDR3 nucleotides are TGTGCCAGCAGCTCCACAACTAGCACAGATACGCAGTATTTT. Amino acids: CASSSTTSTDTQYF.

The rearrangement joins TRBV7-3 to TRBJ1-1; unclear D gene. V lost 6 bases and J 4 bases, leaving 18 bases between the germline ends. The CDR3 is made up of 15 amino acids. CDR1 is SGHTA and CDR2 is FQGTGA in the germline V gene. This chain's CDR3 is CASRDGGGRGTEAFF. The CDR3 DNA reads as TGTGCCAGCAGGGACGGTGGAGGGCGAGGCACTGAAGCTTTCTTT.

This clone was picked up one time. The chain employs TRBV6-5 and TRBJ1-1; D is possibly TRBD1 (6 bases). Germline CDR1 is MNHEY and CDR2 is SVGAGI. The CDR3 runs to 14 residues. Trimming shortened V by 8 bases and J by 1 base, and 14 bases separated the two germline ends. The CDR3 nucleotides read TGTGCCAGCCGTAACAGGGAAGCGAACACTGAAGCTTTCTTT. Protein: CASRNREANTEAFF.

The CDR3 protein is CASSVGEETQYF. DNA for the CDR3: TGTGCCAGCAGCGTAGGGGAAGAGACCCAGTACTTC. The chain is built from TRBV9 and TRBJ2-5; D call uncertain. V was clipped by 0 bases and J by 3 bases, with 3 bases between them. CDR1 and CDR2 (germline): SGDLS, YYNGEE. The CDR3 extends over 12 amino acids.

The rearrangement joins TRBV7-2 to TRBJ1-3, with D possibly matching TRBD1 (5 bases). The CDR3 loop spans 17 amino acids. Germline-derived CDR1 and CDR2 are SGHTA and FQGNSA. V lost 5 bases and J 0 bases, leaving 17 bases between the germline ends. This chain's CDR3 is CASSPYPTGTSGNTIYF. CDR3 in DNA: TGTGCCAGCAGCCCCTACCCCACAGGAACCTCTGGAAACACCATATATTTT.

This clone was picked up a small number of times. The chain couples TRBV30 to TRBJ1-5, with D unresolved. Trimming shortened V by 4 bases and J by 0 bases, and 7 bases separated the two germline ends. The CDR3 runs 13 residues. Germline-derived CDR1 and CDR2 are GTSNPN and SVGIG (reference sequence). Written as DNA, the CDR3 is TGTGCCTGGAACAGCTATAGCAATCAGCCCCAGCATTTT. It encodes CAWNSYSNQPQHF.

The chain links TRBV5-1 to TRBJ2-2, with D perhaps TRBD2 (5 bases). Trimming shortened V by 3 bases and J by 3 bases, and 9 bases separated the two germline ends. CDR1 and CDR2 (germline): SGHRS, YFSETQ. The length of the CDR3 is 14 residues. CDR3 DNA: TGCGCCAGCAGCTCGGACTCCTACACCGGGGAGCTGTTTTTT. Its translation is CASSSDSYTGELFF.

This chain uses TRBV5-6 with TRBJ2-5; 7 nucleotides align to TRBD1. V was pared by 1 base and J by 5 bases, with 11 bases of the junction left unmatched. Germline-derived CDR1 and CDR2 are SGHDT and YYEEEE. The CDR3 length is 16 residues. CDR3 protein: CASSLRTAGGTETQYF. CDR3 coding DNA: TGTGCCAGCAGCTTGAGGACGGCAGGGGGAACGGAGACCCAGTACTTC.

This clone was observed a few times. The CDR3 region is CASSMGRNTDTQYF. CDR3 nucleotides: TGTGCCAGCAGCATGGGGCGGAACACAGATACGCAGTATTTT. This chain connects TRBV7-3 to TRBJ2-3; D may be TRBD1 (5 bases). This CDR3 region has 14 residues. V was cut by 5 bases and J by 2 bases, with 11 bases left in between. The germline gives CDR1 SGHTA, CDR2 FQGTGA.